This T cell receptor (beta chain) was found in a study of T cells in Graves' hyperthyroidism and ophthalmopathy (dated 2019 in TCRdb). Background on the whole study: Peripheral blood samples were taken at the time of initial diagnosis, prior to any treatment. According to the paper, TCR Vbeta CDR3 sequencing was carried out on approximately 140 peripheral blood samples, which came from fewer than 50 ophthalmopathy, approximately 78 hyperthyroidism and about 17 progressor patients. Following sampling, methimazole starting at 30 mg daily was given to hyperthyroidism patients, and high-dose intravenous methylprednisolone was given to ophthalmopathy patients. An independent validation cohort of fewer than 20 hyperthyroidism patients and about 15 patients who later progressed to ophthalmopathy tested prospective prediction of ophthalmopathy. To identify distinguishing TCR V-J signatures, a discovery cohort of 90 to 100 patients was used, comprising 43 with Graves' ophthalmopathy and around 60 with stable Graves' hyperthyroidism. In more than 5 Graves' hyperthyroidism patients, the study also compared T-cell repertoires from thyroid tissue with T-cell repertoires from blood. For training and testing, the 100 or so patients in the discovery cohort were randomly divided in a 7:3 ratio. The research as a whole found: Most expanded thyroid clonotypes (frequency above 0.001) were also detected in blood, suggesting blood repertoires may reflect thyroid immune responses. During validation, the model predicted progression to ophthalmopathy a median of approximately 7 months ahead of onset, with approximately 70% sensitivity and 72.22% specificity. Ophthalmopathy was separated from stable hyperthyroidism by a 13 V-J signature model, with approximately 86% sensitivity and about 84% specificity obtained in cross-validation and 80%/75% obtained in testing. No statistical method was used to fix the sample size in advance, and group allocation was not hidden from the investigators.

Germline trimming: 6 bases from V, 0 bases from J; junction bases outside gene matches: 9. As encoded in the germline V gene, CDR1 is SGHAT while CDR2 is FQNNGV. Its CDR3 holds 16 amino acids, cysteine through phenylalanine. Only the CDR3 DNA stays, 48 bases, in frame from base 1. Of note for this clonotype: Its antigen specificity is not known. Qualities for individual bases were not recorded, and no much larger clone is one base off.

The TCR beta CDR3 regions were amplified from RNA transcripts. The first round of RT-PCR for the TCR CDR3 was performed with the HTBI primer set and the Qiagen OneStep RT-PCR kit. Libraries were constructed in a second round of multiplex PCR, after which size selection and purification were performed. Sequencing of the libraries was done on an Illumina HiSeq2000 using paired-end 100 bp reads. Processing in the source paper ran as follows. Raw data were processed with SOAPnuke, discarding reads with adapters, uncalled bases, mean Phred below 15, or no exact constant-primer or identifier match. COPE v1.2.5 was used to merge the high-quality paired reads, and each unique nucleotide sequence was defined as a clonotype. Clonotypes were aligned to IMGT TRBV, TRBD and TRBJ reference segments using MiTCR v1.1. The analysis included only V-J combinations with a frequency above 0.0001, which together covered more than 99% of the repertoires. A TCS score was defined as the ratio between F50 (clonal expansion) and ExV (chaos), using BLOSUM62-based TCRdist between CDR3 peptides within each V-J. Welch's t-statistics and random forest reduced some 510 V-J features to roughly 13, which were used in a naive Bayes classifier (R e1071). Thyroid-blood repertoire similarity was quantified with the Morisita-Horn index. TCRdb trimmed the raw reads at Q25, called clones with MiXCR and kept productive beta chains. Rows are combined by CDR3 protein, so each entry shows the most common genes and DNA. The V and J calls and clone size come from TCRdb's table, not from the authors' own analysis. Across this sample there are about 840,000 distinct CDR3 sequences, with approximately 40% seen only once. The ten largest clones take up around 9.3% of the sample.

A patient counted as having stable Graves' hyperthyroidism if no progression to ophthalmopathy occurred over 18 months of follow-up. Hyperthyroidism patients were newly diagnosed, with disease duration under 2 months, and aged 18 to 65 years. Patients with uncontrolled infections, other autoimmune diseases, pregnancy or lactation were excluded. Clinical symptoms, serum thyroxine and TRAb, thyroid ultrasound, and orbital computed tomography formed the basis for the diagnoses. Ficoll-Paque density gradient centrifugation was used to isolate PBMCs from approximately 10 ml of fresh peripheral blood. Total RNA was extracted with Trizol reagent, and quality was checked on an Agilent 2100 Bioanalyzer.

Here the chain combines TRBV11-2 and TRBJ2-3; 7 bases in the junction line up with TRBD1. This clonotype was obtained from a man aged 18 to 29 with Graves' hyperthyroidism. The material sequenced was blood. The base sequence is TGTGCCAGCAGGCTTGAGACAGGGATAAGCACAGATACGCAGTATTTT. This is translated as CASRLETGISTDTQYF.